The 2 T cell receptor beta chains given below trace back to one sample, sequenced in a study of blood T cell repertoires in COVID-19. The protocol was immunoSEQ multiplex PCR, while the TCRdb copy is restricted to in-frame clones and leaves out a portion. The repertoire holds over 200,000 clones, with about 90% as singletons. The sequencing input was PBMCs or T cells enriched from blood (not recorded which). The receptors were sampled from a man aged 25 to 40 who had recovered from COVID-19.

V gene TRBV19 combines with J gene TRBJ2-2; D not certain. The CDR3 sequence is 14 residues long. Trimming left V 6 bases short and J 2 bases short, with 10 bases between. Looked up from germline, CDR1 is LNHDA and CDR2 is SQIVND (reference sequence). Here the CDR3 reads CASRGLANTGELFF. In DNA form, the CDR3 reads TGTGCCAGTAGAGGATTAGCAAACACCGGGGAGCTGTTTTTT.

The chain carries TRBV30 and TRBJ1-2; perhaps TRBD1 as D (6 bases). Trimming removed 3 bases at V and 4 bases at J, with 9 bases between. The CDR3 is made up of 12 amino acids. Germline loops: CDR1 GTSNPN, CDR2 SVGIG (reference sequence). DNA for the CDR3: TGTGCCTGGAGCACAGGGCGCTATGGCTACACCTTC. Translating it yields CAWSTGRYGYTF.